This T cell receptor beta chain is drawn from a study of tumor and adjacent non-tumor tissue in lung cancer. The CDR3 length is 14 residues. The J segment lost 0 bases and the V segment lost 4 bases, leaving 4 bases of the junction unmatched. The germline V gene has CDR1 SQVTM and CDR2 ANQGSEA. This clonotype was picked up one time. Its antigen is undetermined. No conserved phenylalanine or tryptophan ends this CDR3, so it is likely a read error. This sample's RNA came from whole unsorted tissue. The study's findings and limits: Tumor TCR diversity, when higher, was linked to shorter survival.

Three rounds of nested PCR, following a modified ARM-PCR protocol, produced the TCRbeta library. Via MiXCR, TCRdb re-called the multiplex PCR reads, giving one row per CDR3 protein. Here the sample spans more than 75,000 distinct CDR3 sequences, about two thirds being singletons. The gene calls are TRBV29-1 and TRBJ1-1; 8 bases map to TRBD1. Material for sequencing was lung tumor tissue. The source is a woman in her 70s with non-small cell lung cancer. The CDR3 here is CSVVNRGMNTEAFI. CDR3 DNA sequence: TGCAGCGTTGTCAACAGGGGGATGAACACTGAAGCTTTCATT.